This T cell receptor (beta chain) was recovered during a study of cytotoxic CD8 clonotypes in ibrutinib-treated CLL. Study summary: Response samples followed a median around 12 months of treatment, range 6 to 36.

Study observations and caveats: At progression, clonality fell back toward baseline after rising at ibrutinib response. Rare overall, public clonotypes shrank or held steady under therapy. Patients showed higher baseline clonality than age-matched healthy donors, and it tracked circulating CD8+ T-cell counts.

Comment on this clone: Its antigen remains unknown.

The repertoire was sequenced with immunoSEQ multiplex PCR; TCRdb's copy has only in-frame clones and lacks some. The table lists around 42,000 clones, 50% to 80% of them singletons. The sequence was obtained from a human donor with chronic lymphocytic leukemia. This specimen was PBMCs, taken after 24 months of ibrutinib treatment.

CDR3 residues: CASSEGNSGYQETQYF. The CDR3 nucleotides are TGTGCCAGCAGTGAAGGGAATAGCGGGTACCAAGAGACCCAGTACTTC. V and J are TRBV6-1 and TRBJ2-5; 7 bases are a match to TRBD2. The CDR3 totals 16 residues. CDR1 and CDR2 (germline): MNHNS, SASEGT. V trimming: 1 base; J trimming: 0 bases; junction bases outside the gene matches: 5.